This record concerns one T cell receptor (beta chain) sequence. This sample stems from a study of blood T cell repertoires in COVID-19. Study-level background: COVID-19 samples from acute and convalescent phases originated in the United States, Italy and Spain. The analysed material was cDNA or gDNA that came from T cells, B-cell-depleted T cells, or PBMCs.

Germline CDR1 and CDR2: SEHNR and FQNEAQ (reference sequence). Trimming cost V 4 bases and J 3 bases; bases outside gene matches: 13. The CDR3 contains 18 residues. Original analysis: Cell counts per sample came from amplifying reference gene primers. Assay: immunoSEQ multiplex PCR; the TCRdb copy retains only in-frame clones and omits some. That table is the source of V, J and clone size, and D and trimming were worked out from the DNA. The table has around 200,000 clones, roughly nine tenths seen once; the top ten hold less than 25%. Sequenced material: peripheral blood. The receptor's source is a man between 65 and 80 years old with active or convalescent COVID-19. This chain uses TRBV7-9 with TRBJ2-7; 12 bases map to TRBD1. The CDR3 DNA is TGTGCCAGCAGCTCTTACGGGACAGGGGGCTCTCTGGTCTACGAGCAGTACTTC. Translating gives CASSSYGTGGSLVYEQYF.